A selection of T cell receptor beta chains follows, all from one sample in a study of early T cells in non-severe SARS-CoV-2 infection. TCRdb re-derived calls from the 5' RACE reads in MiXCR, one entry per CDR3 protein. The data contain around 61,000 distinct CDR3 sequences, approximately 16% of them seen just once; the ten biggest clones take up about 4%. Sequenced material: whole blood, taken at baseline. The origin of the receptors is an adult who was a healthcare worker with PCR-confirmed SARS-CoV-2 infection or an uninfected control (not recorded which). CDR3s include the opening cysteine and the closing phenylalanine or tryptophan. The D gene is left open where the match is weak. Not all rows give a size; the values are once, few, many and, for expanded clones, a class.

D gene: TRBD2; V gene: TRBV20-1; J gene: TRBJ2-1; clone size: few; CDR3 DNA: TGCAGCCCCCTTGGTGCAGCGGGAGGGCCGCGGAATGAGCAGTTCTTC; CDR3 protein: CSPLGAAGGPRNEQFF
D gene: TRBD2; V gene: TRBV7-2; J gene: TRBJ2-5; clone size: many; CDR3 DNA: TGTGCCAGCAGCTACGGGGTGGGACTAGCAGGAGAGACCCAGTACTTC; CDR3 protein: CASSYGVGLAGETQYF
D gene: -; V gene: TRBV6-1; J gene: TRBJ2-7; clone size: -; CDR3 DNA: TGTGCCAGCAGTGAAGTTATCAATTACGAGCAGTACTTC; CDR3 protein: CASSEVINYEQYF
D gene: -; V gene: TRBV4-1; J gene: TRBJ2-7; clone size: few; CDR3 DNA: TGCGCCAGCAGCCCTTGGTTTAGCGGGTCCCGAGGGGGTTACGAGCAGTACTTC; CDR3 protein: CASSPWFSGSRGGYEQYF
D gene: TRBD2; V gene: TRBV13; J gene: TRBJ2-3; clone size: -; CDR3 DNA: TGTGCCAGCAGCTTAGAGGGACTAGCGGGGGGGCGAACAGATACGCAGTATTTT; CDR3 protein: CASSLEGLAGGRTDTQYF
D gene: TRBD2; V gene: TRBV12-5; J gene: TRBJ2-3; clone size: -; CDR3 DNA: TGTGCTAGTGGTAGCGGGAGCGCGGGATTTTCAGATACGCAGTATTTT; CDR3 protein: CASGSGSAGFSDTQYF
D gene: -; V gene: TRBV6-1; J gene: TRBJ1-2; clone size: few; CDR3 DNA: TGTGCCAGCAGTGAAGTGGGAGCAGGGATGAACTATGGCTACACCTTC; CDR3 protein: CASSEVGAGMNYGYTF
D gene: -; V gene: TRBV3-1; J gene: TRBJ2-3; clone size: many; CDR3 DNA: TGTGCCAGCAGCCTCCGACGGGACCAAGATACGCAGTATTTT; CDR3 protein: CASSLRRDQDTQYF
D gene: TRBD2; V gene: TRBV5-8; J gene: TRBJ2-2; clone size: -; CDR3 DNA: TGTGCCAGCAGAGGCGCGGGGGTGACCACCGGGGAGCTGTTTTTT; CDR3 protein: CASRGAGVTTGELFF
D gene: -; V gene: TRBV2; J gene: TRBJ2-2; clone size: medium-sized; CDR3 DNA: TGTGCCAGCCTAACAGGGAGGGTGAACACCGGGGAGCTGTTTTTT; CDR3 protein: CASLTGRVNTGELFF
D gene: -; V gene: TRBV9; J gene: TRBJ2-3; clone size: -; CDR3 DNA: TGTGCCAGCAGCAAAGGACGGATACCTAGGATCACAGATACGCAGTATTTT; CDR3 protein: CASSKGRIPRITDTQYF
D gene: -; V gene: TRBV4-1; J gene: TRBJ2-3; clone size: many; CDR3 DNA: TGCGCCAGCAGCCAAGATCTTTGGTTTACAGATACGCAGTATTTT; CDR3 protein: CASSQDLWFTDTQYF
D gene: -; V gene: TRBV10-3; J gene: TRBJ1-1; clone size: -; CDR3 DNA: TGTGCCATCAGTGTCCAGGGGAACACTGAAGCTTTCTTT; CDR3 protein: CAISVQGNTEAFF
D gene: -; V gene: TRBV7-2; J gene: TRBJ1-1; clone size: few; CDR3 DNA: TGTGCCAGCAGCTGGAGGTGGGGGAACACTGAAGCTTTCTTT; CDR3 protein: CASSWRWGNTEAFF
D gene: -; V gene: TRBV2; J gene: TRBJ1-5; clone size: few; CDR3 DNA: TGTGCCAGCAGCCCCGGAGGGCCCCAGCATTTT; CDR3 protein: CASSPGGPQHF
D gene: -; V gene: TRBV21-1; J gene: TRBJ1-4; clone size: few; CDR3 DNA: TGTGCCAGCAGCCCCTGGGGGGTGAAACTGTTTTTT; CDR3 protein: CASSPWGVKLFF